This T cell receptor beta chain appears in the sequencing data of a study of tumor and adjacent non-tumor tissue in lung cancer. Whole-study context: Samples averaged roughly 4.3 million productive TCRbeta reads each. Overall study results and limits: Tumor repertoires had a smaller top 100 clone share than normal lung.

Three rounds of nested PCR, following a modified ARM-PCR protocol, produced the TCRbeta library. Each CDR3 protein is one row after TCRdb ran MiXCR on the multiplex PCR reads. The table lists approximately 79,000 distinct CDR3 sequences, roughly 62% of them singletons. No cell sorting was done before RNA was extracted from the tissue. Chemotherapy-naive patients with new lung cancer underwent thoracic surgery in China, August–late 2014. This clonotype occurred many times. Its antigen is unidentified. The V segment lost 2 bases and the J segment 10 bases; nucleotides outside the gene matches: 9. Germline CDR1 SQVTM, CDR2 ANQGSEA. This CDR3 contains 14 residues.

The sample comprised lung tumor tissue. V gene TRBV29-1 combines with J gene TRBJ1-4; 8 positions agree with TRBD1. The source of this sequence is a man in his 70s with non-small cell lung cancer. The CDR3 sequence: CSVERQGRRGKLFF. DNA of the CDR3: TGCAGCGTTGAAAGACAGGGGAGGAGGGGAAAACTGTTTTTT.